The TCR beta chain under discussion was sequenced for a study of T cell responses to AZD1222 COVID-19 vaccine (dated by TCRdb to 2020 to 2022). Concerning the study at large: Because spike-specific TCR depth and breadth did not differ between the two schedules, AZD1222 recipients who got a second dose at roughly 4 weeks were pooled with those who got a second dose at roughly 12 weeks. TCR sequencing covered more than 230 trial participants: 207 given two doses of AZD1222 and 26 given two doses of MenACWY control vaccine. Enrollment into the trials was organized by age into subgroups of 18-55, 56-69 and 70-plus years, and those subgroups contained approximately 160, 26 and 62 TCR-sequenced participants, respectively.

The CDR3 regions of human TCRbeta chains were subjected to immunosequencing. For the original study's pipeline: TCRs in the repertoires were compared against a reference library of SARS-CoV-2-specific TCRs that had been generated with the MIRA antigen-specificity platform. Breadth was defined as the fraction of unique TCRs that were SARS-CoV-2-associated. Depth was defined as the fraction of total T cells that were SARS-CoV-2-associated. Each spike-specific TCR was assigned to its reactive spike region and to a CD4 or CD8 class using the MIRA data. Log10-transformed breadth and depth values were compared by one-way ANOVA with Sidak's multiple comparisons tests. In TCRdb, the immuneACCESS table is reduced to in-frame sequences with V and J assigned. These tables do not hold every clone; where another copy was compared, an unresolved V gene accounts for under half, and the others remain unexplained. The V and J calls and clone size were taken over from that table, and D and trimming were inferred from the DNA. This sample gives 100,000 or so clones in total; 85% to 90% of them show up just once. Together, the top ten hold approximately 15% of the sample.

About this clone: Its specific antigen is unknown. Qualities for individual bases were not recorded, and no much larger clone is one base off.

In the germline V gene, CDR1 corresponds to SGHRS and CDR2 to YFSETQ. V was cut back by 1 base and J by 2 bases, leaving a gap of 11 bases between them. The CDR3 numbers 15 residues from cysteine through phenylalanine. Only CDR3 DNA remains: 45 bases, in frame from the first base. Interpreted using the paper, the time point label stands for: baseline before first vaccination. Vaccinee samples were obtained from the UK trials COV001 and COV002, which included a single-blind randomized controlled phase 2/3 trial of AZD1222 (ChAdOx1 nCoV-19) in healthy adults. Trial participant PBMC samples were collected at day 0 and day 28 after the second dose for TCRbeta chain sequencing. Broader findings and caveats from the paper: Nearly half of unique spike-specific TCRs reportedly recognized epitopes outside regions mutated in the B.1.351 and B.1.1.7 variants. CD4 TCRs associated with the vaccine covered the entire spike protein, and the dominant responses were in regions 160-218 and 743-854. In the small 56-69-year group, the increase in depth fell short of significance, most likely because of low power. Participants were mostly white British, with more females than males. The authors suggested clonal diversity may have been underestimated. No day 14 peak-response samples were available, so repertoires were characterized only after the peak T cell response. Only five to seven AZD1222 recipients were SARS-CoV-2 seropositive at baseline, limiting conclusions about previously exposed vaccinees. A significant rise in spike-specific TCR breadth and depth was observed after two AZD1222 doses relative to day 0 and relative to MenACWY recipients.

This sequence originates from an adult in good health. The chain is encoded by TRBV5-1 joined to TRBJ2-3, with no confidently assigned D gene. Material: peripheral blood, obtained on day 0 of AZD1222 vaccination. The CDR3 here reads CASSLMPPITDTQYF. The DNA reads as follows: TGCGCCAGCAGCTTGATGCCCCCGATCACAGATACGCAGTATTTT.